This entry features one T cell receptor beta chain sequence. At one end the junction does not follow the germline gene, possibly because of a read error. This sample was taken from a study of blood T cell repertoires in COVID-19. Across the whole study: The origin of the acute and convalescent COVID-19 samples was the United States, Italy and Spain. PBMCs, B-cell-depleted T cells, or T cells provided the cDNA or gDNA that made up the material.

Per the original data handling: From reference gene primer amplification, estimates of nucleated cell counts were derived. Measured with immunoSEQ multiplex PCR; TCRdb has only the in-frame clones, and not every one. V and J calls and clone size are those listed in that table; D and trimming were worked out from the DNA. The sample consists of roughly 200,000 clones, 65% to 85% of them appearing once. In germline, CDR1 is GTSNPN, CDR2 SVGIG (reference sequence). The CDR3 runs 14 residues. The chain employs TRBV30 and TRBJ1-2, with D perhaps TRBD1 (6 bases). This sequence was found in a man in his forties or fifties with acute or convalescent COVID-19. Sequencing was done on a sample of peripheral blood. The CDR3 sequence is CAWSRRQANYSYTF. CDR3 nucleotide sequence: TGTGCCTGGAGTAGGAGACAGGCTAACTATAGCTACACCTTC.